A selection of T cell receptor beta chains follows, all from one sample in a study of identical twins. Each CDR3 protein is one row after TCRdb ran MiXCR on the 5' RACE reads. The sample yields a few hundred thousand distinct CDR3 sequences, just under 10% seen once. These same data were also listed under a study on yellow fever vaccine responses in identical twins.

Input material: PBMCs. The receptors were sampled from a woman aged 18-29 years in good health. The CDR3 runs from the conserved cysteine through the conserved F or W. The order of the fields is CDR3 protein, CDR3 DNA, clone size, D gene, J gene, V gene. A D gene is named only where the DNA matches it firmly. The size entry is marked missing in some rows and otherwise reads once, few, many or a size class.

cdr3_aa: CAIPGQGAYEQYF
cdr3_nt: TGTGCCATCCCGGGACAGGGAGCCTACGAGCAGTACTTC
clone_size: few
d_call: TRBD1
j_call: TRBJ2-7
v_call: TRBV2

cdr3_aa: CATSDSSGIIYEQFF
cdr3_nt: TGTGCCACCAGTGATTCTAGCGGGATCATTTATGAGCAGTTCTTC
clone_size: -
d_call: TRBD2
j_call: TRBJ2-1
v_call: TRBV24-1

cdr3_aa: CASSLETSTSYEQYF
cdr3_nt: TGTGCCAGCAGCTTAGAGACTAGCACGTCCTACGAGCAGTACTTC
clone_size: -
d_call: TRBD2
j_call: TRBJ2-7
v_call: TRBV7-8

cdr3_aa: CASSLFSTGASEQYF
cdr3_nt: TGTGCCAGCAGTTTATTTAGTACGGGGGCAAGCGAGCAGTACTTC
clone_size: -
d_call: -
j_call: TRBJ2-7
v_call: TRBV12-3/TRBV12-4

cdr3_aa: CASSREPGQVYEQYF
cdr3_nt: TGCGCCAGCAGCAGGGAACCGGGACAGGTCTACGAGCAGTACTTC
clone_size: -
d_call: TRBD1
j_call: TRBJ2-7
v_call: TRBV5-1

cdr3_aa: CASSHLPRTSGGDTQYF
cdr3_nt: TGTGCCAGCAGCCACCTCCCTCGGACTAGCGGGGGAGATACGCAGTATTTT
clone_size: -
d_call: TRBD2
j_call: TRBJ2-3
v_call: TRBV3-1

cdr3_aa: CASSYSGRLNTEAFF
cdr3_nt: TGTGCCAGCAGTTACTCTGGAAGACTGAACACTGAAGCTTTCTTT
clone_size: few
d_call: -
j_call: TRBJ1-1
v_call: TRBV6-5

cdr3_aa: CASSQDARGLYEQYF
cdr3_nt: TGCGCCAGCAGCCAAGATGCCAGGGGGCTCTACGAGCAGTACTTC
clone_size: many
d_call: TRBD1
j_call: TRBJ2-7
v_call: TRBV4-3

cdr3_aa: CASSQPRQGPDTQYF
cdr3_nt: TGCGCCAGCAGTCAACCCAGACAGGGTCCAGATACGCAGTATTTT
clone_size: -
d_call: TRBD1
j_call: TRBJ2-3
v_call: TRBV23-1

cdr3_aa: CASSHSASGSGPHF
cdr3_nt: TGTGCCAGCAGCCACTCGGCTAGCGGGAGTGGGCCCCACTTC
clone_size: few
d_call: TRBD2
j_call: TRBJ2-5
v_call: TRBV6-5

cdr3_aa: CASSSKTGTEQFF
cdr3_nt: TGTGCCAGTAGTTCTAAAACCGGGACGGAGCAGTTCTTC
clone_size: -
d_call: -
j_call: TRBJ2-1
v_call: TRBV19

cdr3_aa: CASSGRRTGVFLNTEAFF
cdr3_nt: TGTGCCAGCAGTGGCCGTCGGACAGGGGTGTTTCTGAACACTGAAGCTTTCTTT
clone_size: -
d_call: TRBD1
j_call: TRBJ1-1
v_call: TRBV6-1

cdr3_aa: CSARPGTGGNTEAFF
cdr3_nt: TGCAGTGCTCGTCCCGGGACAGGGGGGAACACTGAAGCTTTCTTT
clone_size: many
d_call: TRBD1
j_call: TRBJ1-1
v_call: TRBV20-1

cdr3_aa: CSVEETSFTDTQYF
cdr3_nt: TGCAGCGTTGAAGAGACTAGCTTTACGGATACGCAGTATTTT
clone_size: many
d_call: TRBD2
j_call: TRBJ2-3
v_call: TRBV29-1

cdr3_aa: CSAREMDTAATDTQYF
cdr3_nt: TGCAGTGCTAGAGAGATGGACACGGCGGCCACAGATACGCAGTATTTT
clone_size: -
d_call: -
j_call: TRBJ2-3
v_call: TRBV20-1

cdr3_aa: CASSRGQSSTDTQYF
cdr3_nt: TGTGCCAGCAGCCGCGGACAGTCTAGCACAGATACGCAGTATTTT
clone_size: -
d_call: -
j_call: TRBJ2-3
v_call: TRBV7-8

cdr3_aa: CAWSVQRGSEAFF
cdr3_nt: TGTGCCTGGAGTGTACAACGGGGGTCTGAAGCTTTCTTT
clone_size: -
d_call: -
j_call: TRBJ1-1
v_call: TRBV30

cdr3_aa: CASSWGGAGGNQPQHF
cdr3_nt: TGTGCCAGCAGCTGGGGGGGGGCCGGAGGCAATCAGCCCCAGCATTTT
clone_size: few
d_call: -
j_call: TRBJ1-5
v_call: TRBV7-8

cdr3_aa: CASSPGFSRGFTPYEQYF
cdr3_nt: TGTGCCAGCAGCCCCGGATTTTCCCGGGGTTTTACGCCCTACGAGCAGTACTTC
clone_size: -
d_call: -
j_call: TRBJ2-7
v_call: TRBV12-3/TRBV12-4

cdr3_aa: CATGGRITTGELFF
cdr3_nt: TGTGCCACAGGAGGGAGAATTACCACCGGGGAGCTGTTTTTT
clone_size: -
d_call: -
j_call: TRBJ2-2
v_call: TRBV6-2/TRBV6-3

cdr3_aa: CASSQDERRGSTEAFF
cdr3_nt: TGCGCCAGCAGCCAAGATGAAAGAAGGGGGAGCACTGAAGCTTTCTTT
clone_size: many
d_call: -
j_call: TRBJ1-1
v_call: TRBV4-3

cdr3_aa: CASSLAQDGYEQYF
cdr3_nt: TGTGCCAGCAGTTTAGCGCAGGACGGCTACGAGCAGTACTTC
clone_size: many
d_call: -
j_call: TRBJ2-7
v_call: TRBV12-3/TRBV12-4

cdr3_aa: CSASPGHTDTQYF
cdr3_nt: TGCAGTGCTAGCCCCGGCCACACAGATACGCAGTATTTT
clone_size: few
d_call: -
j_call: TRBJ2-3
v_call: TRBV20-1

cdr3_aa: CASSQEGSINSPLHF
cdr3_nt: TGTGCCAGCAGCCAAGAGGGGAGCATTAATTCACCCCTCCACTTT
clone_size: few
d_call: -
j_call: TRBJ1-6
v_call: TRBV4-2

cdr3_aa: CASSLDGVGETQYF
cdr3_nt: TGCGCCAGCAGCCTCGACGGGGTTGGGGAGACCCAGTACTTC
clone_size: few
d_call: -
j_call: TRBJ2-5
v_call: TRBV5-1